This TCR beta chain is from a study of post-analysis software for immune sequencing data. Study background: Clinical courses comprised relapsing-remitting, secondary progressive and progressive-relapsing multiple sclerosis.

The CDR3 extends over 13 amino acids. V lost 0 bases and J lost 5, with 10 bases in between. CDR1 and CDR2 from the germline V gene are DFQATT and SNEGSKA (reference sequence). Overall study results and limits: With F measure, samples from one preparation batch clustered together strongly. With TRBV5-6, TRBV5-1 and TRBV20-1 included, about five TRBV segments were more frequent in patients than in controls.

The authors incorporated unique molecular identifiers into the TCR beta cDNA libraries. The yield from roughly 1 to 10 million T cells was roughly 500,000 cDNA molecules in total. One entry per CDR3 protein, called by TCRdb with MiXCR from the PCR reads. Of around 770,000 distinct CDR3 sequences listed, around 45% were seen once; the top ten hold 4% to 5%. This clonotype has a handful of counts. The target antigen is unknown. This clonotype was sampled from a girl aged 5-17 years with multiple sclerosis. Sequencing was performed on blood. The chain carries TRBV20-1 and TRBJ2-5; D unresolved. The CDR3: CSARDWAGETQYF. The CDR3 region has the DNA TGCAGTGCTAGAGATTGGGCTGGGGAGACCCAGTACTTC.